A single sample is the source of the 8 T cell receptor beta chains below, sequenced in a study of vaccination and CD4 T cells after COVID-19. These receptors' targets are unknown. Treatment described: roughly 10-day PBMC culture with coronavirus spike peptide pools or control peptides (ViraFEST assay). Researchers used the Oncomine TCR Beta short-read assay to sequence DNA from cultured CD4+ T cells. TCRdb reprocessed the PCR reads with MiXCR, giving one entry per CDR3 protein. Among 15,000 to 19,000 distinct CDR3 sequences, 40% to 50% were seen once, and the ten largest hold about 16%. The starting material was CD4+ T cells from blood, cultured in vitro, obtained before SARS-CoV-2 vaccination. The receptors here all came from a human donor who had recovered from COVID-19.

V is TRBV7-9 and J is TRBJ2-3; 10 bases agree with TRBD2. The CDR3 has 16 amino acids. V dropped 1 base and J dropped 1; count of bases not matched to a gene: 2. CDR1 and CDR2 from the germline V gene are SEHNR and FQNEAQ (reference sequence). The CDR3 reads CASSLGTSGRTDTQYF. CDR3 DNA: TGTGCCAGCAGCTTAGGGACTAGCGGTCGCACAGATACGCAGTATTTT.

The chain has TRBV20-1 and TRBJ2-5; D might be TRBD1 (6 bases). Trimming pared 6 bases from V and 1 base from J, leaving 12 bases between. Germline V gene sequence: CDR1 DFQATT, CDR2 SNEGSKA (reference sequence). CDR3 length: 13 amino acids. CDR3 DNA sequence: TGCAGTGCCAGGGGACATTTCCAAGAGACCCAGTACTTC. Its protein product is CSARGHFQETQYF.

The chain uses TRBV5-1 and TRBJ2-1, with 11 bases fitting TRBD2. The CDR3 has 15 amino acids. J lost 5 bases, V lost 5 bases, and 6 bases had no gene match. The germline gives CDR1 SGHRS, CDR2 YFSETQ. CDR3 in amino acids: CASRPTSGSDNEQFF. DNA of the CDR3: TGCGCCAGCAGGCCAACTAGCGGGAGTGACAATGAGCAGTTCTTC. The full variable domain, with the rest looked up from reference TRBV5-1 and TRBJ2-1, is KAGVTQTPRYLIKTRGQQVTLSCSPISGHRSVSWYQQTPGQGLQFLFEYFSETQRNKGNFPGRFSGRQFSNSRSEMNVSTLELGDSALYLCASRPTSGSDNEQFFGPGTRLTVL.

The chain couples TRBV7-8 to TRBJ1-2; D gene unclear. V lost 2 bases and J lost 5, with 12 bases in between. CDR1 and CDR2 from the germline V gene are SGHVS and FQNEAQ. This CDR3 spans 14 amino acids. The CDR3 DNA is TGTGCCAGCAGCTTATCCTTGGAGGCATATGGCTACACCTTC. Amino acids: CASSLSLEAYGYTF. The full variable domain, rest sourced from reference TRBV7-8 and TRBJ1-2, is GAGVSQSPRYKVAKRGQDVALRCDPISGHVSLFWYQQALGQGPEFLTYFQNEAQLDKSGLPSDRFFAERPEGSVSTLKIQRTQQEDSAVYLCASSLSLEAYGYTFGSGTRLTVV.

The chain recombines TRBV5-6 with TRBJ1-3; D is undetermined. The germline V gene encodes CDR1 SGHDT and CDR2 YYEEEE. The CDR3 covers 16 residues. V was trimmed by 1 base and J by 0 bases, leaving 11 bases between them. CDR3 coding DNA: TGTGCCAGCAGCTTGCTAATGGGCTTCTCTGGAAACACCATATATTTT. It encodes CASSLLMGFSGNTIYF.

V and J are TRBV28 and TRBJ1-2; a weak D match, TRBD1 (5 bases). Germline V gene sequence: CDR1 MDHEN, CDR2 SYDVKM. V lost 6 bases to trimming and J lost 3 bases, with 8 bases between them. The CDR3 contains 12 residues. This CDR3 reads CASRLTDYGYTF. In DNA, the CDR3 is TGTGCCAGCAGGTTGACAGACTATGGCTACACCTTC.

In this sample, this clonotype turned up once. The chain joins TRBV2 to TRBJ2-1, with 7 bases identical to TRBD1. There are 15 residues in the CDR3. Germline-derived CDR1 and CDR2 are SNHLY and FYNNEI. V was pared by 4 bases and J by 5 bases, with 8 bases of the junction left unmatched. The DNA for the CDR3 is TGTGCCAGCAGTGCAGGGCCCAGGGGGAACAATGAGCAGTTCTTC. It codes for CASSAGPRGNNEQFF. The full variable domain, with the rest looked up from reference TRBV2 and TRBJ2-1, is EPEVTQTPSHQVTQMGQEVILRCVPISNHLYFYWYRQILGQKVEFLVSFYNNEISEKSEIFDDQFSVERPDGSNFTLKIRSTKLEDSAMYFCASSAGPRGNNEQFFGPGTRLTVL.

The V call is TRBV2, the J call TRBJ2-7; D possibly corresponds to TRBD2 (6 bases). The germline V gene encodes CDR1 SNHLY and CDR2 FYNNEI. The CDR3 contains 14 residues. V was clipped by 7 bases and J by 4 bases, with 17 bases between them. In DNA form, the CDR3 reads TGTGCCAGCAACCCCCCTGGAGGGTTATACGAGCAGTACTTC. This gives the protein CASNPPGGLYEQYF.